The rows below give T cell receptor beta chains drawn from one sample of a study of blood T cell repertoires in COVID-19. Assay: immunoSEQ multiplex PCR; the TCRdb copy retains only in-frame clones and omits some. The sample lists approximately 100,000 clones; over 70% were seen once. The specimen was peripheral blood. These receptors all come from a man aged 50 to 60 with acute or convalescent COVID-19. Both conserved end residues are part of each CDR3. A D gene is named only where the DNA matches it firmly. Size is omitted from some rows. Given values are once, few, many or a class for expanded clones.

v_gene	j_gene	d_gene	abundance	CDR3nt	CDR3aa
TRBV14	TRBJ2-2	-	once	TGTGCCAGCAGCCAACTCAGGGGCGCGGGAGCTTATAGCACCGGGGAGCTGTTTTTT	CASSQLRGAGAYSTGELFF
TRBV9	TRBJ2-1	TRBD2	-	TGTGCCAGCAGCGCAGGACTAGTTCTCGGTGATGAGCAGTTCTTC	CASSAGLVLGDEQFF
TRBV24-1	TRBJ2-1	-	-	TGTGCCACCAGTGACCTCGCGTACAATGAGCAGTTCTTC	CATSDLAYNEQFF
TRBV24-1	TRBJ2-2	TRBD2	-	TGTGCCACCAGTGACCCCGGGACTACGACCGGGGAGCTGTTTTTT	CATSDPGTTTGELFF
TRBV4-1	TRBJ2-5	-	-	TGCGCCAGCAGCCAAGCCAGGGGAGAGACCCAGTACTTC	CASSQARGETQYF
TRBV15	TRBJ1-1	-	-	TGTGCCACCAGCCGAGGGGGAGAGAATGAAGCTTTCTTT	CATSRGGENEAFF
TRBV9	TRBJ1-3	-	-	TGTGCCAGCAGCATTGACTTACGCGAACCCATATATTTT	CASSIDLREPIYF
TRBV5-1	TRBJ2-5	TRBD2	-	TGCGCCAGCAGCTTGGGGGGAGGGAAAGAGACCCAGTACTTC	CASSLGGGKETQYF
TRBV2	TRBJ2-1	-	-	TGTGCCAGCAGTGAAAGGGGCGCGGGGTACAATGAGCAGTTCTTC	CASSERGAGYNEQFF
TRBV14	TRBJ2-7	-	-	TGTGCCAGCAGCCAAGTGGCCAGGCTCTCCTACGAGCAGTACTTC	CASSQVARLSYEQYF
TRBV30	TRBJ2-1	TRBD2	-	TGTGCCTGGACGGCGGGAGGTTACAATGAGCAGTTCTTC	CAWTAGGYNEQFF
TRBV6-5	TRBJ2-3	-	-	TGTGCCAGCAGTTACGGGGCGGGACCCACAGATACGCAGTATTTT	CASSYGAGPTDTQYF
TRBV27	TRBJ2-1	-	-	TGTGCCAGCAGTTTAGATGGAGGACCTTCCTACAATGAGCAGTTCTTC	CASSLDGGPSYNEQFF
TRBV19	TRBJ2-7	TRBD2	-	TGTGCCAGTAGCTGGACTAGCGGGAGCGAGCAGTACTTC	CASSWTSGSEQYF
TRBV28	TRBJ1-5	-	-	TGTGCCAGCAAATTCCCGAATCAGCCCCAGCATTTT	CASKFPNQPQHF
TRBV5-8	TRBJ1-2	-	few	TGTGCCAGCAGCTTGGAGGTGGGGGGGAGCTATGGCTACACCTTC	CASSLEVGGSYGYTF
TRBV3-1/TRBV3-2	TRBJ2-7	-	-	TGTGCCAGCAGCCAAGAGCCGGGACATCTCTACGAGCAGTACTTC	CASSQEPGHLYEQYF
TRBV7-2	TRBJ2-1	TRBD2	-	TGTGCCAGCAGCTTAGTGCTAGCGGGAGGGTCAAGGGGTGAGCAGTTCTTC	CASSLVLAGGSRGEQFF
TRBV2	TRBJ1-3	TRBD1	-	TGTGCCAGCAGTGCGACAGGGGGCGTGGGAAACACCATATATTTT	CASSATGGVGNTIYF
TRBV3-1/TRBV3-2	TRBJ2-3	-	-	TGTGCCAGCAGCCAAAGGAGGACGGGCACAGATACGCAGTATTTT	CASSQRRTGTDTQYF
TRBV6-6	TRBJ1-2	-	-	TGTGCCAGCATCGGAGGGCGCAACTATGGCTACACCTTC	CASIGGRNYGYTF
TRBV4-1	TRBJ1-2	TRBD1	-	TGCGCCAGCAGCCAACCAAACAGGGGGCGCAACTATGGCTACACCTTC	CASSQPNRGRNYGYTF
TRBV27	TRBJ2-7	-	-	TGTGCCAGCAGCCTCTACGAGCAGTACTTC	CASSLYEQYF
TRBV27	TRBJ2-7	-	-	TGTGCCAGCAGTTTACGTAGCGGTATGTGGCTCTACGAGCAGTACTTC	CASSLRSGMWLYEQYF
TRBV7-8	TRBJ2-7	TRBD2	-	TGTGCCAGCAGCTTAGCGTTTCGCGGGAGGAACAGTTACGAGCAGTACTTC	CASSLAFRGRNSYEQYF
TRBV10-1	TRBJ2-2	-	-	TGCGCCAGCAGTTTGGAGGGGGCTAACGGGGAGCTGTTTTTT	CASSLEGANGELFF
TRBV2	TRBJ2-5	-	-	TGTGCCAGCAGTGGACAGGCGCCCCAAGAGACCCAGTACTTC	CASSGQAPQETQYF
TRBV19	TRBJ1-1	-	few	TGTGCCAGTAGTAGCGGGGCCCGGGGGGCTGAAGCTTTCTTT	CASSSGARGAEAFF
TRBV4-1	TRBJ1-1	TRBD1	-	TGCGCCAGCAGCCAAGGGACAGGGACTGAAGCTTTCTTT	CASSQGTGTEAFF
TRBV4-1	TRBJ2-7	TRBD1	-	TGCGCCAGCAGCCCCGGACAGGGACCCTGGGAGCAGTACTTC	CASSPGQGPWEQYF
TRBV24-1	TRBJ2-1	TRBD2	few	TGTGCCACCAGTGCCCAAGCGGGATCCTACAATGAGCAGTTCTTC	CATSAQAGSYNEQFF